This T cell receptor beta chain is drawn from a study of human T cells and chemical hapten exposure. With V trimmed by 7 bases and J by 7 bases, 4 bases remained unmatched. The CDR3 sequence is 12 residues long. The V gene's germline CDR1 is DFQATT and CDR2 SNEGSKA (reference sequence). Described time point: patch test 3, about 24 weeks after DPC sensitization. Treatment described: therapeutic diphenylcyclopropenone sensitization with weekly scalp DPC. TCRdb ran MiXCR on the RACE reads and lists one entry per CDR3 protein. The table has just under 65,000 distinct CDR3 sequences, 9.5% to 11% seen once; the top ten hold less than 2.5%. The table lists this clonotype with a few counts.

The gene calls are TRBV20-1 and TRBJ1-6; 7 bases match TRBD1. Here the sequenced sample was whole blood, taken in connection with sensitization to the hapten diphenylcyclopropenone (DPC). This clonotype was sampled from a woman in her thirties with alopecia areata. Some clones in this sample may be carry-over from other donors' samples. The CDR3 spells CSVRDSNSPLHF. The CDR3 DNA reads as TGCAGTGTTAGGGACAGCAATTCACCCCTCCACTTT.